This record concerns one T cell receptor beta chain sequence. This sample is drawn from a study of blood T cell repertoires in COVID-19. The germline V gene encodes CDR1 MNHEY and CDR2 SMNVEV (reference sequence). The ends lost 6 bases at V and 1 base at J; junction bases unmatched: 10. This CDR3 contains 17 residues. Method: immunoSEQ multiplex PCR; TCRdb's copy keeps in-frame clones and lacks some. This table has roughly 150,000 clones, around 82% appearing once. The source of this sequence is a woman aged 50 to 60 who had recovered from COVID-19. The sample was PBMCs or T cells enriched from blood (not recorded which). The chain links TRBV27 to TRBJ2-3; 10 nucleotides line up with TRBD2. The CDR3 region has the DNA TGTGCCAGCAGCCTACTAGCGGGGTCGATGGGCACAGATACGCAGTATTTT. It is translated as CASSLLAGSMGTDTQYF.